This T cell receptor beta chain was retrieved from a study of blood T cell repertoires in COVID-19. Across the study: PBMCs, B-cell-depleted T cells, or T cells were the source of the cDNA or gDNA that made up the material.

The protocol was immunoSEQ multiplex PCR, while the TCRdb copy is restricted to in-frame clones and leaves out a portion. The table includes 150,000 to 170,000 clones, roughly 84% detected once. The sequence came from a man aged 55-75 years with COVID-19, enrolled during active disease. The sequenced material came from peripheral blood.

In DNA, the CDR3 is TGTGCCAGCAGCTTAGGCACTAGCGGGGGTACCATGGACACAGATACGCAGTATTTT. Translating gives CASSLGTSGGTMDTDTQYF. The gene calls are TRBV7-9 and TRBJ2-3; the match to TRBD2 covers 11 bases. The CDR3 length is 19 residues. Unmatched junction bases numbered 11, after V lost 1 base and J lost 2 bases. Germline loops: CDR1 SEHNR, CDR2 FQNEAQ (reference sequence).